Following are 23 T cell receptor beta chains from one sample sequenced in a study of T cell repertoires in cytomegalovirus infection. TCRdb processed the reads anew with MiXCR; each CDR3 protein has one entry. This table holds roughly 760,000 distinct CDR3 sequences, under 40% found once. Sequencing was done on a sample of PBMCs. The receptors were gathered from a human donor in good health (CMV status not recorded). Some clones in this sample may be carry-over from other donors' samples.

This clonotype showed up just a few times. The gene calls are TRBV6-5 and TRBJ1-2, with D possibly being TRBD1 (5 bases). The CDR3 consists of 13 residues. CDR1 and CDR2 from the germline V gene are MNHEY and SVGAGI. With 4 bases removed from V and 4 bases from J, the gap between germline ends came to 10 bases. CDR3 nucleotide sequence: TGTGCCAGCAGTTCTGGGACGCTCTATGGCTACACCTTC. Translated, it gives CASSSGTLYGYTF.

This chain connects TRBV28 to TRBJ1-2; TRBD1 agrees at 8 bases. This CDR3 spans 13 amino acids. The trim removed 10 bases at V and 1 base at J, leaving 5 bases unmatched. CDR1 is MDHEN and CDR2 is SYDVKM in the germline V gene. This CDR3 reads CATQTGVNYGYTF. The CDR3 bases are TGTGCCACCCAGACAGGGGTTAACTATGGCTACACCTTC.

The sample holds one count of this clonotype. The gene calls are TRBV27 and TRBJ2-3, with D perhaps matching TRBD1 or TRBD2 (5 bases each). Looked up from germline, CDR1 is MNHEY and CDR2 is SMNVEV (reference sequence). CDR3 length: 18 residues. V lost 2 bases to trimming and J lost 3 bases, with 21 bases between them. CDR3 DNA: TGTGCCAGCAGTTTAGGCGGCGGGCAGGGAGTTGGGACAGATACGCAGTATTTT. It is translated as CASSLGGGQGVGTDTQYF.

The genes are TRBV4-1 and TRBJ1-2, with a possible D match to TRBD1 (5 bases). V was pared by 0 bases and J by 0 bases, with 11 bases between. The germline gives CDR1 MGHRA, CDR2 YSYEKL. The CDR3 is 16 amino acids. CDR3 in amino acids: CASSQDPGRANYGYTF. The CDR3 nucleotides read TGCGCCAGCAGCCAAGATCCAGGGCGAGCTAACTATGGCTACACCTTC.

The chain recombines TRBV7-9 with TRBJ1-2; D is undetermined. The length of the CDR3 is 12 residues. Between the trimmed V and J ends, which lost 4 bases and 8 bases, there was a span of 11 bases. CDR1 SEHNR and CDR2 FQNEAQ come from the germline V gene (reference sequence). CDR3 DNA: TGTGCCAGCAGCTCAATGGACGGAGGCTACACCTTC. This encodes CASSSMDGGYTF.

As for this clonotype: This likely comes from a read error, as the CDR3 has no conserved phenylalanine or tryptophan at its end. The chain employs TRBV29-1 and TRBJ2-1; possible D gene TRBD1, 5 bases. Trimming took 8 bases from V and 5 from J, leaving 10 bases between them. This CDR3 has 11 amino acids. Germline V gene lookup returns CDR1 SQVTM and CDR2 ANQGSEA. The CDR3 loop is CSIRVDNEQFL. The CDR3 nucleotides read TGCAGCATCAGGGTGGACAATGAGCAGTTCCTC.

This clonotype was observed a few times. J is TRBJ2-3 and V is TRBV25-1; D is possibly TRBD1 (6 bases). V was trimmed by 5 bases and J by 2 bases, leaving 14 bases between them. The CDR3 has 15 amino acids. Per the germline V gene, CDR1 is MGHDK and CDR2 is SYGVNS. The CDR3 protein is CASSPRRTDTDTQYF. The CDR3 nucleotides are TGTGCCAGCAGTCCCCGACGGACAGACACAGATACGCAGTATTTT.

J is TRBJ1-5 and V is TRBV6-6; 11 positions agree with TRBD1. The V gene end was trimmed by 1 base and the J gene end by 6 bases; junction bases not matched to a gene: 8. The V gene's germline CDR1 is MNHNY and CDR2 SVGAGI (reference sequence). CDR3 length: 17 residues. DNA for the CDR3: TGTGCCAGCAGTTACTTAACCGGGACAGGGGGTGGTCAGCCCCAGCATTTT. It is translated as CASSYLTGTGGGQPQHF.

This chain joins TRBV4-1 and TRBJ2-5; D perhaps matches TRBD1 (6 bases). Germline V gives CDR1 MGHRA, CDR2 YSYEKL. V lost 0 bases and J 9 bases, leaving 17 bases between the germline ends. The CDR3 contains 15 residues. The chain's CDR3 is CASSQETRGSESQYF. CDR3 DNA: TGCGCCAGCAGCCAAGAGACCAGGGGTTCTGAGTCCCAGTACTTC.

A note on this clonotype: A read error may account for a junction end that differs from germline. The rearrangement links TRBV7-2 to TRBJ1-1, with unresolved D. This CDR3 is 13 amino acids long. The V gene's germline CDR1 is SGHTA and CDR2 FQGNSA. CDR3 bases: TGTGCCAGAAGCTTACGGGTCAGGCATGAAGCCTTCTTT. Amino acids: CARSLRVRHEAFF.

In DNA, the CDR3 is TGTGCCAGCAGTCTGAGATGGGGCTACACCTTC. As protein: CASSLRWGYTF. This sequence joins TRBV6-1 and TRBJ1-2; the D is unclear. Germline CDR1 reads MNHNS; CDR2 reads SASEGT. The CDR3 extends over 11 amino acids. V was cut by 5 bases and J by 8 bases, with 9 bases left in between.

At least ten counts were recorded for this clonotype. This chain connects TRBV20-1 to TRBJ2-7; perhaps TRBD1 as D (5 bases). The CDR3 is 14 amino acids. Germline values: CDR1 DFQATT, CDR2 SNEGSKA (reference sequence). V was clipped by 0 bases and J by 4 bases, with 13 bases between them. This CDR3 reads CSARDQGRSYEQYF. The CDR3, as DNA: TGCAGTGCTAGAGATCAGGGAAGGAGTTACGAGCAGTACTTC.

The chain combines TRBV9 with TRBJ2-1; D is unclear. This CDR3 contains 15 residues. V was trimmed by 2 bases and J by 6 bases, leaving 15 bases between them. Germline lookup yields CDR1 SGDLS and CDR2 YYNGEE. The CDR3 DNA reads as TGTGCCAGCAGCGTTTTGGAAGGGTTTGTCAATGAGCAGTTCTTC. Residues: CASSVLEGFVNEQFF.

The gene calls are TRBV18 and TRBJ2-2; TRBD1 aligns across 7 bases. V was clipped by 2 bases and J by 1 base; unmatched bases: 4. The CDR3 has 16 residues. Germline V gives CDR1 KGHSH, CDR2 LQKENI. The CDR3 is CASSPTTGQNTGELFF. The CDR3 DNA reads TGTGCCAGCTCACCAACGACAGGGCAGAACACCGGGGAGCTGTTTTTT.

This clonotype was seen a handful of times. The chain recombines TRBV30 with TRBJ2-7, with 9 bases matching TRBD1. With 3 bases clipped from V and 5 bases from J, the junction kept 8 bases outside the gene matches. This CDR3 comprises 14 residues. The germline V gene has CDR1 GTSNPN and CDR2 SVGIG (reference sequence). For the CDR3, the DNA is TGTGCCTGGAGCTCGGGGACAGGGTCGAACGAGCAGTACTTC. It is translated as CAWSSGTGSNEQYF.

Only a few counts were recorded for this clonotype. The rearrangement joins TRBV12-3 or TRBV12-4 to TRBJ2-2; 8 nucleotides align to TRBD1. V lost 4 bases to trimming and J lost 7 bases; unmatched junction nucleotides: 8. The CDR3 contains 15 residues. The CDR3 spells CASSSLRGRSGELFF. The DNA of the CDR3 is TGTGCCAGCAGTTCCCTCAGGGGGCGAAGCGGGGAGCTGTTTTTT.

This clonotype has only a few counts. The J gene is TRBJ1-2, the V gene TRBV20-1; 11 bases are shared with TRBD1. The CDR3 consists of 15 residues. Germline V CDR1 and CDR2: DFQATT, SNEGSKA (reference sequence). The junction had 10 bases not matched to a gene; V was cut back by 6 bases and J by 4 bases. CDR3 residues: CSARTGGHGIYGYTF. DNA for the CDR3: TGCAGTGCCAGGACAGGGGGCCACGGAATCTATGGCTACACCTTC.

As for this clonotype: One end of the junction is discordant with germline, which a read error may explain. V is TRBV7-8 and J is TRBJ1-2; D gene uncertain. The CDR3 is made up of 12 amino acids. CDR1 and CDR2 (germline): SGHVS, FQNEAQ. The chain's CDR3 is CASSVGLEGYPF. CDR3 DNA sequence: TGTGCCAGCAGCGTCGGGCTAGAGGGCTACCCCTTC.

The chain uses TRBV6-6 and TRBJ1-4; no clear D. The CDR3 has 12 amino acids. The germline V gene has CDR1 MNHNY and CDR2 SVGAGI (reference sequence). V was shortened by 6 bases and J by 8 bases, with 10 bases between the two germline ends. CDR3: CASRHGGEKLFF. The CDR3 nucleotides read TGTGCCAGCAGGCACGGTGGGGAAAAACTGTTTTTT.

This chain joins TRBV7-9 and TRBJ2-2; 10 bases agree with TRBD2. CDR3 size: 15 residues. V lost 4 bases and J lost 5; bases outside the gene matches: 4. The V gene's germline CDR1 is SEHNR and CDR2 FQNEAQ (reference sequence). The DNA of the CDR3 is TGTGCCAGCAGCTCTAGCGGGAGTGATACCGGGGAGCTGTTTTTT. This translates into CASSSSGSDTGELFF.

The chain uses TRBV12-3 or TRBV12-4 and TRBJ1-1, with D hard to call. This CDR3 spans 14 amino acids. V was clipped by 7 bases and J by 1 base, with 13 bases between them. The CDR3 loop is CASIPQVGNTEAFF. The DNA of the CDR3 is TGTGCCAGCATCCCGCAGGTCGGGAACACTGAAGCTTTCTTT.

The J gene is TRBJ2-1, the V gene TRBV11-2; 9 bases map to TRBD2. Germline V gene sequence: CDR1 SGHAT, CDR2 FQNNGV. The CDR3 is 15 residues long. Trimming at V came to 3 bases and at J to 3 bases, leaving 3 bases not matched to a gene. CDR3 nucleotides: TGTGCCAGCAGCTTTGGCGGGGGGGACTACAATGAGCAGTTCTTC. This gives the protein CASSFGGGDYNEQFF.

This clonotype has just a few counts. This sequence joins TRBV28 and TRBJ1-6; D is possibly TRBD1 (5 bases). The CDR3 loop spans 15 amino acids. The germline V and J ends were trimmed by 10 bases and 5 bases, with 18 bases remaining between them. Germline CDR1 and CDR2: MDHEN and SYDVKM. This chain's CDR3 is CATHYPGPNNSPLHF. The DNA of the CDR3 is TGTGCCACACACTATCCGGGACCGAATAATTCACCCCTCCACTTT.